This TCR beta chain was sequenced during a study of Graves' ophthalmopathy and Graves' hyperthyroidism (dated 2018 in TCRdb). Turning to the overall study: Hyperthyroidism was considered stable if no progression to ophthalmopathy occurred within 18 months of follow-up. The study used signatures of the TCR beta repertoire to tell Graves' ophthalmopathy apart from Graves' hyperthyroidism and to predict which patients would progress to ophthalmopathy. In total, 135 blood samples were TCR-sequenced: approximately 42 ophthalmopathy, approximately 75 hyperthyroidism and approximately 17 hyperthyroidism-to-ophthalmopathy patients. A discovery set of about a hundred patients (approximately 42 ophthalmopathy, about 59 stable hyperthyroidism) was enrolled to explore V-J signatures distinguishing ophthalmopathy from hyperthyroidism. The independent validation cohort included about 19 hyperthyroidism patients plus 17 patients who later progressed from hyperthyroidism to ophthalmopathy. T-cell repertoires of thyroid tissue and blood were compared in over 5 hyperthyroidism patients. Once sampling was done, hyperthyroidism patients were given methimazole at a starting dose of 30 mg daily, while ophthalmopathy patients were given high-dose intravenous methylprednisolone.

The research as a whole found: In validation, the model predicted ophthalmopathy progression with roughly 68% sensitivity and roughly 72% specificity; 12 predicted patients were CT-confirmed with GO in a median of 6.5 months. No statistical method was used to predetermine the sample size, and group allocation was not hidden from the investigators. Most of the expanded thyroid clonotypes with a frequency above 0.001 were also detected in blood, and it was suggested that the thyroid immune response may be reflected by blood repertoires. In cross-validation, the 13-signature model distinguished ophthalmopathy from stable hyperthyroidism with nearly 90% sensitivity and 81.08% specificity, while in the test set the corresponding values were roughly 80% and 75%.

Spanning cysteine to phenylalanine, the CDR3 consists of 16 amino acids. The kept DNA is CDR3 alone, 48 bases in frame from the first base. The germline V gene supplies CDR1 SGHTA and CDR2 FQGNSA. Regarding this clonotype: No cognate antigen has been identified for it. Germline and junction disagree at one end, which may indicate a read error.

Patients with hyperthyroidism were aged 18 to 65 years, had been newly diagnosed, and had a disease duration of less than 2 months. Patients with other autoimmune diseases, uncontrolled infections, pregnancy or lactation were excluded from the study. Clinical symptoms, serum thyroxine, TRAb, thyroid ultrasound and orbital computed tomography formed the basis of the diagnosis. Trizol reagent was used to extract the total RNA, and its quality was then checked on an Agilent 2100 Bioanalyzer. TCR beta CDR3 regions were amplified from RNA transcripts for repertoire sequencing. A first-round RT-PCR used HTBI primers with the Qiagen OneStep RT-PCR kit, followed by a second-round multiplex PCR, size selection and purification. The libraries underwent paired-end sequencing with 100 bp reads on an Illumina HiSeq2000. Regarding the original processing steps: SOAPnuke was used to process the reads, throwing out any read that had adapters, had uncalled bases, had a mean Phred below 15, or lacked an exact constant-primer or identifier match. COPE v1.2.5 was used to merge the high-quality paired reads. Unique nucleotide sequences were defined as clonotypes and aligned to IMGT TRB V, D and J references using MiTCR v1.1. The analysis was limited to V-J combinations with a frequency above 0.0001, which together covered approximately 99% of the repertoires. For each V-J combination, a TCR clonal expansion and chaos score was defined as the ratio of F50 clonal expansion to chaos observed in the TCRdist matrix. Welch's t-statistics and random forest were used to narrow the features down to about twelve V-J combinations, which were then fed into a naive Bayes classifier. Thyroid-blood repertoire similarity was quantified with the Morisita-Horn index. Through fastp at Q25 and MiXCR, TCRdb rebuilt clones from the public reads, retaining in-frame beta chains. One record per CDR3 amino acid sequence lists the most common genes and DNA. V and J calls and clone size were set by TCRdb, not the authors. Across this sample there are over a million distinct CDR3 sequences, with 35% to 40% seen only once. Of the sample, around 10% is held by the ten largest clones.

The rearranged segments are TRBV7-2 and TRBJ2-2; the D segment may tentatively be TRBD1 or TRBD2, each giving 5 matched bases. The receptor comes from an adult man with Graves' hyperthyroidism. Source material: peripheral blood or thyroid tissue (not recorded which). CDR3 loop: CASSLQRGPSTGELFF. In nucleotide form, the sequence is TGCGCCAGCAGCCTTCAAAGGGGACCCAGCACCGGGGAGCTGTTTTTT.